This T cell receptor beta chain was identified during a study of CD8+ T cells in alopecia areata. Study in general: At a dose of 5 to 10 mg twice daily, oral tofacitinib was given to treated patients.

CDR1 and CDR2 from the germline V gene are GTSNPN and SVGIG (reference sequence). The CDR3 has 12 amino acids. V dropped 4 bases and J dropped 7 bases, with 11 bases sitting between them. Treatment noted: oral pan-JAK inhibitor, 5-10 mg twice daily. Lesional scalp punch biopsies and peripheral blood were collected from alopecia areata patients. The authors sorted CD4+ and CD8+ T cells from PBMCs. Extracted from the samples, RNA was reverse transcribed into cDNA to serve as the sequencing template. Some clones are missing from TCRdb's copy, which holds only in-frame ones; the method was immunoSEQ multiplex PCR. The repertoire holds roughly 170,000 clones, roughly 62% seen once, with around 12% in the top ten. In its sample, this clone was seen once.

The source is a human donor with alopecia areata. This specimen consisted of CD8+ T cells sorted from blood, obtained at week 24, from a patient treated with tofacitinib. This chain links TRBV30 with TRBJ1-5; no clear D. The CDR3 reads CAWNLGRQPQHF. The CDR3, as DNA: TGTGCCTGGAATTTGGGCAGACAGCCCCAGCATTTT. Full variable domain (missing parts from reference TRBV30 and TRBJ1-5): SQTIHQWPATLVQPVGSPLSLECTVEGTSNPNLYWYRQAAGRGLQLLFYSVGIGQISSEVPQNLSASRPQDRQFILSSKKLLLSDSGFYLCAWNLGRQPQHFGDGTRLSIL.